The present T cell receptor beta chain was sequenced within a study of CD8+ T cells in alopecia areata. Study observations and caveats: Scalp sequencing captures resident alphabeta T cells of normal skin too. Lesional scalp displayed greater clonality than normal scalp, most notably in alopecia totalis/universalis. Because of a solitary nonresponder, the connection of baseline CD8+ expansion to response stays uncertain.

Treatment reported: oral pan-JAK inhibitor, 5-10 mg twice daily. Germline V gene sequence: CDR1 SQVTM, CDR2 ANQGSEA. V dropped 7 bases and J dropped 5 bases, with 9 bases sitting between them. The length of the CDR3 is 11 residues. A word on this clone: Antigen: not known.

Reverse transcribed after extraction, RNA yielded cDNA as the sequencing template. Measured with immunoSEQ multiplex PCR; TCRdb has only the in-frame clones, and not every one. The sample yields approximately 190,000 clones, 58% seen once. The gene calls are TRBV29-1 and TRBJ2-1; no reliable D call. The origin of this receptor is a human donor with alopecia areata. The sample in question was CD4+ T cells sorted from blood, obtained at week 24, from a patient treated with tofacitinib. The CDR3 spells CSAEGDNEQFF. The CDR3 nucleotides read TGCAGCGCAGAAGGTGACAATGAGCAGTTCTTC.